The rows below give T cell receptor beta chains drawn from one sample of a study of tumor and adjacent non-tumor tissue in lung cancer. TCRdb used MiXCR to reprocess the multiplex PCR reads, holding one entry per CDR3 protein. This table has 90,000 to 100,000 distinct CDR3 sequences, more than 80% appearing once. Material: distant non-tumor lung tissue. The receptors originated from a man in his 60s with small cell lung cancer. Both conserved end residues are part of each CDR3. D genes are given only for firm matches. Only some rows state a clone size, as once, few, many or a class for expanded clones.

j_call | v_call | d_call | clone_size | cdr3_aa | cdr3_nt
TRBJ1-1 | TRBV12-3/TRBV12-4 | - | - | CASTARRGSNTEDYF | TGTGCCAGCACCGCAAGGAGGGGGAGCAACACTGAAGATTACTTT
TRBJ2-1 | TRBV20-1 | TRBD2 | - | CNAPQGLAFNEQFF | TGCAATGCGCCTCAGGGACTAGCGTTTAATGAGCAGTTCTTC
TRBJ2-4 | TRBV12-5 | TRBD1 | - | CASSLGRVKTGTFAKNIQYF | TGTGCTAGTAGTTTGGGCCGTGTTAAGACAGGGACGTTCGCCAAAAACATTCAGTACTTT
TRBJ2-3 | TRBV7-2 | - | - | CASSRDLSTDTQYF | TGTGCCAGCAGCCGGGACCTCTCCACAGATACGCAGTATTTT
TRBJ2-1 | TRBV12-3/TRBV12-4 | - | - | CASSLELAYNEQFF | TGTGCCAGCAGCCTGGAGCTCGCATATAATGAGCAGTTCTTC
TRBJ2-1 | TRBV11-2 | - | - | CASSSYSSGDPKQFF | TGCGCCAGCAGCTCTTACTCATCAGGGGACCCTAAGCAGTTCTTC
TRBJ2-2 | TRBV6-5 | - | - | CASSYSRRDGDLFF | TGTGCCAGCAGTTACTCCCGGAGGGACGGGGACCTGTTTTTT
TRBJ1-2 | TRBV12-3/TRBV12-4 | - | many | CASSFEDYGYTF | TGTGCCAGCAGTTTTGAAGACTATGGCTACACCTTC
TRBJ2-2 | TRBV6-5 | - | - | CASSYKPRWGGELFF | TGTGCCAGCAGTTATAAACCAAGGTGGGGCGGGGAGCTGTTTTTT
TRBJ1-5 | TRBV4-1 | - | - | CASSQGMSQPYHF | TGCGCCAGCAGCCAGGGGATGTCACAGCCCTATCATTTT
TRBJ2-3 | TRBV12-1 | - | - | CASSFAQTRYRLTDTQYF | TGTGCTAGCAGCTTTGCCCAGACAAGGTATCGTCTCACAGATACGCAGTATTTT
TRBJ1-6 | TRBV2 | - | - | CASSARQAIHF | TGTGCCAGCAGTGCTAGACAAGCGATCCACTTT
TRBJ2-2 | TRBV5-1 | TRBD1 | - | CAYNRGDRGRSDTGELFF | TGCGCCTACAACCGCGGGGACAGGGGAAGGTCGGACACCGGGGAGCTGTTTTTT
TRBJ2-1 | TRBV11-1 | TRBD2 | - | CASSSETRASGSGNEQFF | TGTGCTAGCAGCTCAGAAACGAGGGCTAGCGGGAGTGGTAATGAGCAGTTCTTC
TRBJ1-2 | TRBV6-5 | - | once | CASRDTWVEYGYTF | TGTGCCAGCAGGGATACATGGGTGGAGTATGGCTACACCTTC
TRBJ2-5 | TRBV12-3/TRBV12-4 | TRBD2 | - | CASSLYSGGQETRYF | TGTGCCAGCAGTCTCTATAGCGGGGGACAAGAGACTCGGTACTTC
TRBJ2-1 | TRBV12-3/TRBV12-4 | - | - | CASSLWTAKQNEQFF | TGTGCCAGCAGTCTCTGGACAGCCAAACAAAATGAGCAGTTCTTC
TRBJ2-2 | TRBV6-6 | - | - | CVSSSSNTGELLF | -
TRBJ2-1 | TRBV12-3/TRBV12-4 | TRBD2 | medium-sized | CASSSTSGTYNEQFF | TGTGCCAGCAGTTCTACTAGCGGGACCTACAATGAGCAGTTCTTC